A single sample gave rise to the 25 T cell receptor beta chains below, sequenced in a study of blood T cell repertoires in COVID-19. The data were produced by immunoSEQ multiplex PCR, yet TCRdb's version contains in-frame clones alone and is incomplete. The sample consists of approximately 68,000 clones, around 87% of them appearing once. The sample comprised peripheral blood. These receptors were taken from a man aged 50-59 years with active COVID-19.

The chain employs TRBV9 and TRBJ2-7; 11 nucleotides line up with TRBD2. Germline CDR1 SGDLS, CDR2 YYNGEE. The J segment lost 4 bases and the V segment lost 0 bases, leaving 0 bases of the junction unmatched. The CDR3 is made up of 14 amino acids. The CDR3 protein is CASSVGLAGYEQYF. The CDR3 region has the DNA TGTGCCAGCAGCGTAGGACTAGCGGGGTACGAGCAGTACTTC.

J is TRBJ1-2 and V is TRBV5-4, with D possibly being TRBD1 (5 bases). Germline CDR1 reads SGHNT; CDR2 reads YYREEE (reference sequence). V was shortened by 2 bases and J by 3 bases, with 8 bases between the two germline ends. There are 13 residues in the CDR3. The CDR3 protein is CASSLRQYYGYTF. DNA of the CDR3: TGTGCCAGCAGCTTAAGACAGTACTATGGCTACACCTTC.

V usage is TRBV9 and J usage is TRBJ2-7; 14 bases agree with TRBD2. This CDR3 is 15 amino acids long. The V and J ends lost 0 bases and 4 bases, in that order; junction bases with no gene match: 0. CDR1 is SGDLS and CDR2 is YYNGEE in the germline V gene. CDR3: CASSVGTSGGYEQYF. The CDR3 DNA sequence: TGTGCCAGCAGCGTAGGGACTAGCGGGGGGTACGAGCAGTACTTC.

The V and J genes are TRBV5-4 and TRBJ2-1; D ambiguous. The CDR3 totals 12 residues. Trimming cost V 1 base and J 9 bases, with 8 bases left between them. Germline CDR1 and CDR2: SGHNT and YYREEE (reference sequence). The CDR3 protein is CASSLFPREQFF. The DNA of the CDR3 is TGTGCCAGCAGCTTGTTCCCGCGTGAGCAGTTCTTC. Together with reference TRBV5-4 and TRBJ2-1, the CDR3 gives the full variable domain: ETGVTQSPTHLIKTRGQQVTLRCSSQSGHNTVSWYQQALGQGPQFIFQYYREEENGRGNFPPRFSGLQFPNYSSELNVNALELDDSALYLCASSLFPREQFFGPGTRLTVL.

This clone was counted once. This sequence joins TRBV4-3 and TRBJ2-3; the D is unclear. The CDR3 totals 15 residues. V shed 0 bases and J shed 1 base, with 8 bases lying between them. Germline CDR1 is LGHNA and CDR2 is YSLEER. The CDR3 sequence is CASSQDEQGTDTQYF. In DNA, the CDR3 is TGCGCCAGCAGCCAAGACGAGCAGGGCACAGATACGCAGTATTTT.

The chain links TRBV7-2 to TRBJ2-5; possible D gene TRBD2, 5 bases. The germline CDR1 and CDR2 sequences are SGHTA and FQGNSA. There are 14 residues in the CDR3. The V gene lost 5 bases and the J gene lost 5 bases, with 15 bases spanning the gap. The CDR3 spells CASSPTRKWETQYF. The CDR3 DNA follows: TGTGCCAGCAGCCCAACTAGGAAGTGGGAGACCCAGTACTTC.

V gene TRBV19 combines with J gene TRBJ1-2; D perhaps matches TRBD1 (6 bases). The germline gives CDR1 LNHDA, CDR2 SQIVND (reference sequence). This CDR3 is 13 amino acids long. Between the trimmed V and J ends, which lost 5 bases and 4 bases, there was a span of 11 bases. The CDR3, as DNA: TGTGCCAGTAGTCCGGACAGTCCCTATGGCTACACCTTC. Residues: CASSPDSPYGYTF.

Only a few counts were recorded for this clone. The gene calls are TRBV7-9 and TRBJ1-6, with no clear D. Looked up from germline, CDR1 is SEHNR and CDR2 is FQNEAQ (reference sequence). Trimming took 1 base from V and 10 from J, leaving 8 bases between them. There are 13 residues in the CDR3. The CDR3 DNA follows: TGTGCCAGCAGCTTAGAGGTGGAGTCACCCCTCCACTTT. Translating it yields CASSLEVESPLHF.

This clone was picked up one time. This sequence joins TRBV9 and TRBJ2-3, with unresolved D. Trimming stripped 6 bases from V and 3 bases from J, with 14 bases between. The CDR3 contains 14 residues. CDR1 is SGDLS, CDR2 YYNGEE, per germline. The CDR3 protein is CASTTLGSTDTQYF. CDR3 coding DNA: TGTGCCAGCACCACGCTAGGTTCGACAGATACGCAGTATTTT.

The CDR3 loop reads CASSPTGQGLTNEKLFF. The CDR3, as DNA: TGTGCCAGCAGTCCTACGGGACAGGGTTTGACTAATGAAAAACTGTTTTTT. The V gene is TRBV28, the J gene TRBJ1-4, with 9 bases identical to TRBD1. Germline CDR1 and CDR2: MDHEN and SYDVKM. The CDR3 contains 17 residues. The V segment lost 5 bases and the J segment 2 bases; nucleotides outside the gene matches: 9.

The gene calls are TRBV19 and TRBJ1-5; D remains ambiguous. Between the trimmed V and J ends, which lost 1 base and 4 bases, there was a span of 11 bases. This CDR3 has 15 residues. CDR1 is LNHDA and CDR2 is SQIVND in the germline V gene (reference sequence). The CDR3 spells CASSIGGDGNQPQHF. In DNA, the CDR3 is TGTGCCAGTAGTATAGGCGGGGATGGAAATCAGCCCCAGCATTTT.

V and J are TRBV28 and TRBJ1-1, with D possibly being TRBD1 (6 bases). The V end was cut by 7 bases, the J end by 0 bases, with 12 bases between. The CDR3 is 14 residues long. Germline V lookup: CDR1 MDHEN, CDR2 SYDVKM. CDR3 residues: CASTGGQLNTEAFF. Here the CDR3 DNA reads TGTGCCAGCACGGGGGGGCAACTGAACACTGAAGCTTTCTTT.

The rearrangement uses TRBV19 and TRBJ1-2; 9 positions match TRBD1. V lost 5 bases to trimming and J lost 1 base; unmatched junction nucleotides: 8. Germline CDR1 is LNHDA and CDR2 is SQIVND (reference sequence). The CDR3 is made up of 16 amino acids. The CDR3: CASSLQGQGLNYGYTF. The CDR3 DNA sequence: TGTGCCAGTAGTCTCCAGGGACAGGGACTTAACTATGGCTACACCTTC.

The V and J genes are TRBV19 and TRBJ2-1, with D possibly TRBD1 on 5 matching bases. The V and J ends lost 3 bases and 0 bases respectively, with 9 bases between them. The length of the CDR3 is 15 residues. Germline V lookup: CDR1 LNHDA, CDR2 SQIVND (reference sequence). CDR3 in DNA: TGTGCCAGTAGTATTGGCAGGGACTCCTACAATGAGCAGTTCTTC. It translates to CASSIGRDSYNEQFF.

The chain uses TRBV15 and TRBJ2-1, with D perhaps matching TRBD1 (6 bases). Germline loops: CDR1 LNHNV, CDR2 YYDKDF (reference sequence). The V end was cut by 5 bases, the J end by 1 base, with 9 bases between. CDR3 size: 14 residues. CDR3: CATSPQGSYNEQFF. CDR3 nucleotide sequence: TGTGCCACCAGCCCACAGGGTTCCTACAATGAGCAGTTCTTC.

This rearrangement joins TRBV6-2 or TRBV6-3 to TRBJ1-2, with D hard to call. Germline-derived CDR1 and CDR2 are MNHEY and SVGEGT. Trimming cost V 0 bases and J 7 bases, with 15 bases left between them. The CDR3 consists of 15 residues. The CDR3 coding sequence is TGTGCCAGCAGTTACTCGGGTCGTTTGACGGGTGGCTACACCTTC. Translation gives CASSYSGRLTGGYTF.

The gene calls are TRBV28 and TRBJ1-2; TRBD1 aligns across 7 bases. After removal of 4 bases from V and 8 bases from J, the junction contained 13 bases not matched to a gene. Per the germline V gene, CDR1 is MDHEN and CDR2 is SYDVKM. This CDR3 is built from 15 residues. The CDR3 here is CASSSTGRYAWGYTF. The CDR3 DNA follows: TGTGCCAGCAGTTCGACAGGGCGGTATGCGTGGGGCTACACCTTC.

CDR3 DNA sequence: TGTGCCACCAGTGATGACCCACGGGGAGGCACAGATACGCAGTATTTT. Protein product: CATSDDPRGGTDTQYF. The rearrangement joins TRBV24-1 to TRBJ2-3; D possibly corresponds to TRBD2 (5 bases). Germline V CDR1 and CDR2: KGHDR, SFDVKD. The CDR3 is 16 residues long. Trimming cost V 3 bases and J 1 base, with 13 bases left between them.

The rearrangement links TRBV6-5 to TRBJ1-2; D is uncertain. The germline V and J ends were trimmed by 2 bases and 5 bases, with 12 bases remaining between them. Germline values: CDR1 MNHEY, CDR2 SVGAGI. The CDR3 has 14 amino acids. The CDR3 bases are TGTGCCAGCAGTTACCTTCCTAGGGAGTATGGCTACACCTTC. It is translated as CASSYLPREYGYTF.

This chain uses TRBV19 with TRBJ2-6, with D maybe TRBD2 (7 bases). Trimming removed 3 bases from V and 14 bases from J, with 17 bases in between. The CDR3 is 14 residues long. From germline, CDR1 is LNHDA and CDR2 SQIVND (reference sequence). CDR3 DNA sequence: TGTGCCAGTAGTATGCGGGGGCCCGCCACCTTCCTGACTTTC. Its protein is CASSMRGPATFLTF.

This clone was seen a few times. This CDR3 reads CASSRSLNTEAFF. The CDR3 DNA is TGTGCCAGCAGTCGTTCCTTGAACACTGAAGCTTTCTTT. The chain employs TRBV6-2 or TRBV6-3 and TRBJ1-1; the D is unclear. The ends were cut back, 5 bases at V and 0 bases at J, with 7 bases in the middle. This CDR3 spans 13 amino acids. Germline values: CDR1 MNHEY, CDR2 SVGEGT.

This rearrangement joins TRBV5-1 to TRBJ2-7; possible D gene TRBD1, 5 bases. CDR3 size: 15 residues. Per germline, CDR1 SGHRS and CDR2 YFSETQ. Trimming pared 0 bases from V and 0 bases from J, leaving 10 bases between. In DNA form, the CDR3 reads TGCGCCAGCAGCTTGGCTCCAGGGAACTCCTACGAGCAGTACTTC. Amino acid sequence: CASSLAPGNSYEQYF.

V is TRBV4-3 and J is TRBJ1-2, with no clear D. V dropped 1 base and J dropped 0 bases, with 9 bases sitting between them. The CDR3 loop spans 15 amino acids. Germline lookup yields CDR1 LGHNA and CDR2 YSLEER. For the CDR3, the DNA is TGCGCCAGCAGCCAAGCGGGTGGGTCTAACTATGGCTACACCTTC. Residues: CASSQAGGSNYGYTF.

The chain employs TRBV18 and TRBJ2-5; tentative D call: TRBD2 (6 bases). The germline gives CDR1 KGHSH, CDR2 LQKENI. Trimming cost V 5 bases and J 5 bases, with 15 bases left between them. CDR3 length equals 14 residues. CDR3 sequence: CASSGTAAGETQYF. The CDR3 region has the DNA TGTGCCAGCTCAGGGACCGCCGCGGGGGAGACCCAGTACTTC.

This clone appeared once. V usage is TRBV5-4 and J usage is TRBJ2-6; a possible D gene is TRBD1 (5 bases). Trimming cost V 4 bases and J 2 bases, with 10 bases left between them. Germline V gene data show CDR1 as SGHNT and CDR2 as YYREEE (reference sequence). The CDR3 runs 15 residues. CDR3 amino acids: CASSSRQTGANVLTF. DNA of the CDR3: TGTGCCAGCAGCAGTCGACAGACTGGGGCCAACGTCCTGACTTTC.